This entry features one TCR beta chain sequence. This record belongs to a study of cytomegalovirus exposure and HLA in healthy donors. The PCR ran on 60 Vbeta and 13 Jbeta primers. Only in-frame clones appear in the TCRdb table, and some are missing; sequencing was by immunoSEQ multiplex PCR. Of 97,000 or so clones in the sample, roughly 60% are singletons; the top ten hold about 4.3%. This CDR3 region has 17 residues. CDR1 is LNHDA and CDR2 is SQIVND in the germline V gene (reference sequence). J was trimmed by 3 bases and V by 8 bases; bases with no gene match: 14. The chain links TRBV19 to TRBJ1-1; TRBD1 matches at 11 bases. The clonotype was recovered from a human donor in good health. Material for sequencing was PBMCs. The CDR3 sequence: CASFRDRGSRGYTEAFF. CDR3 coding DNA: TGTGCCAGTTTCCGGGACAGGGGGTCCCGGGGGTACACTGAAGCTTTCTTT.